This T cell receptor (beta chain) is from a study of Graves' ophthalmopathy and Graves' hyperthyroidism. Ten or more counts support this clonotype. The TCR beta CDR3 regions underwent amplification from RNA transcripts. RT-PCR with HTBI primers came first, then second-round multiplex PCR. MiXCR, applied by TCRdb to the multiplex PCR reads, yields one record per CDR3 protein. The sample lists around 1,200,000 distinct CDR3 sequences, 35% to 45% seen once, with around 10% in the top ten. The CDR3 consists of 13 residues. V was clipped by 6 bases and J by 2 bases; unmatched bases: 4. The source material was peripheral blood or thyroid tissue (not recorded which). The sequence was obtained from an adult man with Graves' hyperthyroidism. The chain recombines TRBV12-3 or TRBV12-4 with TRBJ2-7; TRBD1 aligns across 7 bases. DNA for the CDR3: TGTGCCAGCAGGGGACAGCTCACCTACGAGCAGTACTTC. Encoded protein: CASRGQLTYEQYF.